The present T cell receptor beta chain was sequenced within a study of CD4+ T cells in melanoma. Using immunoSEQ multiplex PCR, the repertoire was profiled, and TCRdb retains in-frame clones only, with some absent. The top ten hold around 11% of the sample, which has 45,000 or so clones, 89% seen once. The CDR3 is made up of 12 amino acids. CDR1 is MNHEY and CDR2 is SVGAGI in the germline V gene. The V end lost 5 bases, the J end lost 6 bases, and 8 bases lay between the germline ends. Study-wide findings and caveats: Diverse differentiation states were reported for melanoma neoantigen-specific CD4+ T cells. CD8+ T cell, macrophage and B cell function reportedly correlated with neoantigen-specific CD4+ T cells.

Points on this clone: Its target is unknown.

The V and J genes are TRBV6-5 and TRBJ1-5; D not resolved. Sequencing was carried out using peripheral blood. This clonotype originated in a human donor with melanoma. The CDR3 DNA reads TGTGCCAGCAGTCAGGCCGGTCAGCCCCAGCATTTT. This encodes CASSQAGQPQHF.